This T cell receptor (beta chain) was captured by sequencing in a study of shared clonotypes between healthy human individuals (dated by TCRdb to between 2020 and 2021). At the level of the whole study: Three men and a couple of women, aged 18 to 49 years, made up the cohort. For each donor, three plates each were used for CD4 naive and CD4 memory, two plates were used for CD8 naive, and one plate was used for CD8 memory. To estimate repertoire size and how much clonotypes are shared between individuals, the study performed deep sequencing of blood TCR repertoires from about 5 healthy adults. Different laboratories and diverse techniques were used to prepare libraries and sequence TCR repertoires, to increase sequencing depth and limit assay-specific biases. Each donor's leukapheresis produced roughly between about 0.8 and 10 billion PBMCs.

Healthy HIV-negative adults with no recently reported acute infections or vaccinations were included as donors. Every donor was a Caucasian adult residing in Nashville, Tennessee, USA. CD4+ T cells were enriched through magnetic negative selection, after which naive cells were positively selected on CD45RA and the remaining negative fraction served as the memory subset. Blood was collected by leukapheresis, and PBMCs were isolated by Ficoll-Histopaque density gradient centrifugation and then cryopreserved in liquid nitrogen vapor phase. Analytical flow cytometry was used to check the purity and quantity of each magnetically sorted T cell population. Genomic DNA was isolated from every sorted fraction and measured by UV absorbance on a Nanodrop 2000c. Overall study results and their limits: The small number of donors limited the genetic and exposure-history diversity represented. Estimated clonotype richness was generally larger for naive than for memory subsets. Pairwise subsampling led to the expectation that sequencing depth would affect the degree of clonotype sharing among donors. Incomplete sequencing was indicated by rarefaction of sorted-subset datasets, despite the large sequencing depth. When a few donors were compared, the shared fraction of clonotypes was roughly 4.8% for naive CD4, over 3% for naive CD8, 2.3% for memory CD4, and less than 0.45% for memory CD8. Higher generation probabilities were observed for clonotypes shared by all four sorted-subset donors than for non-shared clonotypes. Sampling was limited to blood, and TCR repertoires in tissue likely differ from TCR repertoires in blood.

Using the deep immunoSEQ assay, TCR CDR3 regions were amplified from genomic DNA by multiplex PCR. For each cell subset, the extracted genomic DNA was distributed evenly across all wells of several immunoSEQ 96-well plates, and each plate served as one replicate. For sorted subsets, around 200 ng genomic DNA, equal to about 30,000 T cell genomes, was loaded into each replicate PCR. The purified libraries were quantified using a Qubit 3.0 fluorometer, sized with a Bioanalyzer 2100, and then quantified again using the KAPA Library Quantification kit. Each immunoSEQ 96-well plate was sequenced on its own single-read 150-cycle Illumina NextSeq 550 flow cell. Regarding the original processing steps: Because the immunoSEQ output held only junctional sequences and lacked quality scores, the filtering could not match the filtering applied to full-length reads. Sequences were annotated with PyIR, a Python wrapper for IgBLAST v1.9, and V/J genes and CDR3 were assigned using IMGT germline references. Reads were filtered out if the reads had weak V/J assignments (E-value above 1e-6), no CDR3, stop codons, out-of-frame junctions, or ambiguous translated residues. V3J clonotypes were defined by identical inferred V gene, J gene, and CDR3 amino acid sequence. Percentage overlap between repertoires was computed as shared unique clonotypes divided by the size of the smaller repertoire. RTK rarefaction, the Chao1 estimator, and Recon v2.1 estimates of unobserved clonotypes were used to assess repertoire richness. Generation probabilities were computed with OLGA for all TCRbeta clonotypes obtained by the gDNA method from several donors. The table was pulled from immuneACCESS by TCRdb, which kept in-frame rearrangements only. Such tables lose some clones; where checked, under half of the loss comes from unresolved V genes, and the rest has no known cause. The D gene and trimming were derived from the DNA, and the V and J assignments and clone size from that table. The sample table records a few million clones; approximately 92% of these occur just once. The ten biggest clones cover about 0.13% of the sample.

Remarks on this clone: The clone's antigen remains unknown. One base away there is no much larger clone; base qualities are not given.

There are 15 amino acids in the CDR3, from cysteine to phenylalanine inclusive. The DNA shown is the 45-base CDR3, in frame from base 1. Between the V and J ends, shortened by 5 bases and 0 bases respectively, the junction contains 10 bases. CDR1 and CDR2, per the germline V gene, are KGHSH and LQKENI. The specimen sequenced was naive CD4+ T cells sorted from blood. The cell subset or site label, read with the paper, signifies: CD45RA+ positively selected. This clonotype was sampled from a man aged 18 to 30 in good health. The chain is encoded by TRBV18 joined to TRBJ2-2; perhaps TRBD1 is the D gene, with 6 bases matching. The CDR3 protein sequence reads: CASSAGTPNTGELFF. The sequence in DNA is TGTGCCAGCTCAGCCGGGACACCGAACACCGGGGAGCTGTTTTTT.